The 29 T cell receptor beta chains listed next were all sequenced from one sample in a study of OX40 agonist ivuxolimab in advanced cancers. Repertoires were generated with immunoSEQ multiplex PCR, while TCRdb's copy carries only in-frame clones and drops some. This table has some 25,000 clones, around 76% appearing once. Sequences were derived from CD4+ or CD8+ T cells sorted from blood, sampled in a trial of the OX40 agonist ivuxolimab. Receptors originate from an adult with an advanced solid tumor such as melanoma, head and neck, liver or kidney cancer.

The V and J genes are TRBV12-5 and TRBJ1-3, with D possibly being TRBD1 (5 bases). From germline, CDR1 is LGHNT and CDR2 FRNRAP. The CDR3 runs 13 residues. V was pared by 8 bases and J by 2 bases, with 10 bases between. CDR3: CASRPGAGNTIYF. The CDR3 coding sequence is TGTGCTAGTCGGCCGGGGGCTGGAAACACCATATATTTT.

This chain joins TRBV7-6 and TRBJ1-2, with 12 positions matching TRBD1. Per the germline V gene, CDR1 is SGHVS and CDR2 is FNYEAQ. Trimming removed 5 bases from V and 3 bases from J; junction bases left unmatched: 7. The CDR3 sequence is 16 residues long. CDR3 residues: CASSPGGTGGDYGYTF. CDR3 DNA: TGTGCCAGCAGCCCTGGGGGGACAGGGGGCGACTATGGCTACACCTTC.

This clone is medium-sized within its sample. V gene TRBV30 combines with J gene TRBJ1-1, with 11 bases identical to TRBD1. The CDR3 runs to 14 residues. After removal of 2 bases from V and 5 bases from J, the junction contained 4 bases not matched to a gene. Per germline, CDR1 GTSNPN and CDR2 SVGIG (reference sequence). The CDR3: CAWSPGQGVTEAFF. CDR3 coding DNA: TGTGCCTGGAGTCCGGGACAGGGGGTGACTGAAGCTTTCTTT.

The rearrangement uses TRBV6-5 and TRBJ2-2, with D uncertain. The CDR3 loop spans 13 amino acids. With 6 bases removed from V and 10 bases from J, the gap between germline ends came to 15 bases. The V gene's germline CDR1 is MNHEY and CDR2 SVGAGI. This CDR3 is CASRSGSLEELFF. In DNA form, the CDR3 reads TGTGCCAGCAGGTCCGGGTCCTTGGAGGAGCTGTTTTTT.

V and J are TRBV15 and TRBJ2-2; D perhaps matches TRBD2 (5 bases). Germline assignment: CDR1 LNHNV and CDR2 YYDKDF (reference sequence). V lost 0 bases, J lost 4 bases, and 12 bases lay in between. This CDR3 comprises 16 residues. The CDR3 sequence is CATSREGSFSTGELFF. In nucleotides, the CDR3 is TGTGCCACCAGCAGAGAAGGGAGTTTTAGCACCGGGGAGCTGTTTTTT.

The J gene is TRBJ1-5, the V gene TRBV19; maybe TRBD1 (5 bases). The germline V gene encodes CDR1 LNHDA and CDR2 SQIVND (reference sequence). Trimming took 6 bases from V and 4 from J, leaving 16 bases between them. The CDR3 covers 15 residues. DNA for the CDR3: TGTGCCAGTAGCTACTGGGGGACCGGGAATCAGCCCCAGCATTTT. Its protein is CASSYWGTGNQPQHF.

The chain has TRBV4-1 and TRBJ2-1; no firm D call. The V end lost 3 bases, the J end lost 6 bases, and 15 bases lay between the germline ends. The CDR3 sequence is 15 residues long. Looked up from germline, CDR1 is MGHRA and CDR2 is YSYEKL. CDR3 protein: CASSQETVSPNEQFF. CDR3 DNA: TGCGCCAGCAGCCAGGAGACTGTGTCCCCCAATGAGCAGTTCTTC.

The genes are TRBV4-1 and TRBJ2-5, with no clear D. Germline V lookup: CDR1 MGHRA, CDR2 YSYEKL. This CDR3 region has 16 residues. V lost 0 bases and J 3 bases, leaving 14 bases between the germline ends. CDR3 in DNA: TGCGCCAGCAGCCAAGATCCTGGGTCCGGAAAAGAGACCCAGTACTTC. The encoded protein is CASSQDPGSGKETQYF.

CDR3 protein: CASKEGVHNSPLHF. The CDR3 bases are TGTGCCAGCAAAGAGGGGGTCCATAATTCACCCCTCCACTTT. The chain recombines TRBV6-1 with TRBJ1-6, with D possibly being TRBD1 (6 bases). Looked up from germline, CDR1 is MNHNS and CDR2 is SASEGT. The CDR3 totals 14 residues. Trimming shortened V by 7 bases and J by 5 bases, and 12 bases separated the two germline ends.

The V gene is TRBV2, the J gene TRBJ2-7; possible D gene TRBD1, 5 bases. Trimming stripped 8 bases from V and 4 bases from J, with 12 bases between. CDR1 and CDR2 (germline): SNHLY, FYNNEI. The CDR3 is made up of 12 amino acids. The chain's CDR3 is CASRQLGYEQYF. CDR3 coding DNA: TGTGCCAGCCGACAGTTGGGTTACGAGCAGTACTTC. Full variable domain (remainder filled in from reference TRBV2 and TRBJ2-7): EPEVTQTPSHQVTQMGQEVILRCVPISNHLYFYWYRQILGQKVEFLVSFYNNEISEKSEIFDDQFSVERPDGSNFTLKIRSTKLEDSAMYFCASRQLGYEQYFGPGTRLTVT.

Turning to this clone: In the same sample, other DNA sequences code for this CDR3. Here the CDR3 reads CASSLRGGYEQFF. CDR3 sequence (DNA): TGTGCCAGCAGCTTGCGAGGGGGCTATGAGCAGTTCTTC. This sequence joins TRBV5-8 and TRBJ2-1, with TRBD1 identical over 7 bases. The germline gives CDR1 SGHTS, CDR2 YDEGEE. The CDR3 has 13 residues. The J segment lost 8 bases and the V segment lost 1 base, leaving 3 bases of the junction unmatched.

J is TRBJ2-3 and V is TRBV13, with D unclear. CDR1 and CDR2 from the germline V gene are PRHDT and FYEKMQ (reference sequence). The CDR3 loop spans 13 amino acids. Between the trimmed V and J ends, which lost 6 bases and 3 bases, there was a span of 10 bases. This CDR3 is CASRLVQTDTQYF. CDR3 DNA sequence: TGTGCCAGCAGACTCGTACAGACAGATACGCAGTATTTT.

V usage is TRBV19 and J usage is TRBJ1-6; unclear D gene. The germline CDR1 and CDR2 sequences are LNHDA and SQIVND (reference sequence). This CDR3 spans 13 amino acids. Trimming stripped 1 base from V and 7 bases from J, with 5 bases between. CDR3 protein: CASSIGGNSPLHF. DNA for the CDR3: TGTGCCAGTAGTATAGGTGGAAATTCACCCCTCCACTTT.

This clone turned up a few times. The chain carries TRBV6-5 and TRBJ2-7; TRBD1 is a possible D gene (6 bases). Trimming took 2 bases from V and 5 from J, leaving 13 bases between them. The V gene's germline CDR1 is MNHEY and CDR2 SVGAGI. This CDR3 spans 14 amino acids. The CDR3 here is CASSYGQPVNEQYF. CDR3 DNA sequence: TGTGCCAGCAGTTACGGACAGCCGGTGAACGAGCAGTACTTC.

V gene TRBV5-8 combines with J gene TRBJ1-1; maybe TRBD1 (5 bases). Trimming shortened V by 7 bases and J by 4 bases, and 11 bases separated the two germline ends. This CDR3 spans 12 amino acids. Germline V gene lookup returns CDR1 SGHTS and CDR2 YDEGEE. The CDR3 reads CASARRGTEAFF. In nucleotides, the CDR3 is TGTGCCAGCGCCCGGAGGGGCACTGAAGCTTTCTTT.

The chain uses TRBV15 and TRBJ2-1, with D possibly being TRBD2 (5 bases). The germline V gene has CDR1 LNHNV and CDR2 YYDKDF (reference sequence). Trimming cost V 0 bases and J 12 bases, with 12 bases left between them. The CDR3 is 13 amino acids. This CDR3 is CATSRDRGSLQFF. The CDR3 nucleotides are TGTGCCACCAGCAGAGATCGGGGTAGCCTGCAGTTCTTC. Full variable domain (remainder filled in from reference TRBV15 and TRBJ2-1): DAMVIQNPRYQVTQFGKPVTLSCSQTLNHNVMYWYQQKSSQAPKLLFHYYDKDFNNEADTPDNFQSRRPNTSFCFLDIRSPGLGDTAMYLCATSRDRGSLQFFGPGTRLTVL.

The chain employs TRBV11-2 and TRBJ1-2, with D hard to call. The V gene's germline CDR1 is SGHAT and CDR2 FQNNGV. The germline V and J ends were trimmed by 1 base and 3 bases, with 6 bases remaining between them. The CDR3 extends over 13 amino acids. The CDR3 is CASSLGWDYGYTF. CDR3 DNA: TGTGCCAGCAGCTTAGGGTGGGACTATGGCTACACCTTC.

This clone has only a few counts. This rearrangement joins TRBV7-9 to TRBJ2-3; 9 bases line up with TRBD2. Germline CDR1 reads SEHNR; CDR2 reads FQNEAQ (reference sequence). Losses at the gene ends were 5 bases for V and 6 bases for J; bases not matched to a gene: 12. CDR3 size: 16 residues. The CDR3: CASSPLGAGGRDTQYF. CDR3 coding DNA: TGTGCCAGCAGCCCCCTCGGGGCGGGGGGGCGGGATACGCAGTATTTT.

The rearrangement uses TRBV2 and TRBJ2-3; tentatively, D is TRBD1 or TRBD2 (5 bases each). Trimming left V 8 bases short and J 0 bases short, with 15 bases between. Germline CDR1 and CDR2: SNHLY and FYNNEI. There are 15 residues in the CDR3. CDR3 residues: CASEWGTASTDTQYF. The CDR3 DNA is TGTGCCAGCGAGTGGGGGACGGCAAGCACAGATACGCAGTATTTT.

The V gene is TRBV10-1, the J gene TRBJ1-1; TRBD1 matches at 7 bases. The CDR3 runs to 18 residues. CDR1 is WNHNN, CDR2 SYGVQD, per germline (reference sequence). V was pared by 3 bases and J by 0 bases, with 13 bases of the junction left unmatched. CDR3: CASSDRPGQEQMNTEAFF. CDR3 DNA sequence: TGCGCCAGCAGTGACCGCCCAGGACAGGAGCAAATGAACACTGAAGCTTTCTTT.

DNA for the CDR3: TGTGCCAGCAGCTTAGGGTTCAGGGAGGGCAGATCTGGAAACACCATATATTTT. Translating it yields CASSLGFREGRSGNTIYF. V gene TRBV7-9 combines with J gene TRBJ1-3; TRBD1 might be the D (5 bases). The V gene's germline CDR1 is SEHNR and CDR2 FQNEAQ (reference sequence). V was trimmed by 1 base and J by 1 base, leaving 17 bases between them. The CDR3 spans 18 residues.

CDR3 DNA: TGTGCCAGCTCACCAGAGGGGACCCTGGGCTGGCGGGAGACCCAGTACTTC. Amino acid sequence: CASSPEGTLGWRETQYF. The chain combines TRBV18 with TRBJ2-5; perhaps D is TRBD1 or TRBD2 (5 bases each). Germline loops: CDR1 KGHSH, CDR2 LQKENI. V was clipped by 2 bases and J by 5 bases, with 21 bases between them. This CDR3 has 17 residues.

This clone was recorded only once. The chain uses TRBV27 and TRBJ1-4; no clear D. The germline V and J ends were trimmed by 2 bases and 7 bases, with 11 bases remaining between them. CDR1 MNHEY and CDR2 SMNVEV come from the germline V gene (reference sequence). The CDR3 is 14 amino acids. The CDR3 sequence is CASSLSTPGEKLFF. The CDR3 coding sequence is TGTGCCAGCAGTTTAAGCACCCCCGGTGAAAAACTGTTTTTT.

To note about this clone: Other DNA sequences in the same sample also yield this CDR3. The chain employs TRBV19 and TRBJ2-7; 8 nucleotides align to TRBD2. With V trimmed by 5 bases and J by 7 bases, 7 bases remained unmatched. CDR3 length: 13 amino acids. Germline CDR1 and CDR2: LNHDA and SQIVND (reference sequence). The CDR3 coding sequence is TGTGCCAGTAGTCCACTGGCGGGGGGTGAGCAGTACTTC. It encodes CASSPLAGGEQYF.

The chain recombines TRBV27 with TRBJ1-1; no definite D call. The CDR3 loop spans 13 amino acids. The V gene's germline CDR1 is MNHEY and CDR2 SMNVEV (reference sequence). V was clipped by 3 bases and J by 0 bases, with 5 bases between them. CDR3 in amino acids: CASSFEMNTEAFF. CDR3 coding DNA: TGTGCCAGCAGTTTCGAGATGAACACTGAAGCTTTCTTT.

This chain uses TRBV10-3 with TRBJ2-6; no reliable D call. The CDR3 length is 16 residues. Germline V lookup: CDR1 ENHRY, CDR2 SYGVKD. V was cut by 0 bases and J by 0 bases, with 6 bases left in between. CDR3 in DNA: TGTGCCATCAGTGAGTCGACTGTCTCTGGGGCCAACGTCCTGACTTTC. Translation: CAISESTVSGANVLTF.

This chain joins TRBV29-1 and TRBJ1-2; 8 bases map to TRBD1. There are 15 residues in the CDR3. Germline V lookup: CDR1 SQVTM, CDR2 ANQGSEA. The V segment lost 0 bases and the J segment 1 base; nucleotides outside the gene matches: 4. The CDR3 nucleotides read TGCAGCGTTGAAGATGGACAGGGAGGTAACTATGGCTACACCTTC. Protein product: CSVEDGQGGNYGYTF.

By share, this clone counts as medium-sized (0.01 to 0.1%). The chain uses TRBV13 and TRBJ2-3; 11 bases agree with TRBD2. The germline V gene encodes CDR1 PRHDT and CDR2 FYEKMQ (reference sequence). With 4 bases clipped from V and 6 bases from J, the junction kept 3 bases outside the gene matches. The CDR3 consists of 14 residues. The CDR3 bases are TGTGCCAGCAGCTCTAGCGGGGGGTGGGATACGCAGTATTTT. Its protein product is CASSSSGGWDTQYF.

The chain couples TRBV10-3 to TRBJ2-1; 7 positions match TRBD1. Germline CDR1 is ENHRY and CDR2 is SYGVKD. V was clipped by 8 bases and J by 7 bases; unmatched bases: 11. The CDR3 sequence is 14 residues long. The CDR3, as DNA: TGTGCCATCCTAGACAGGGAAGGTAGGAATGAGCAGTTCTTC. Protein: CAILDREGRNEQFF.